One and the same sample provided the 20 T cell receptor beta chains below, sequenced in a study of T cells expressing NK-cell markers. With the 5' RACE reads reprocessed, TCRdb shows one record per CDR3 protein and no DNA. The listing records around 380,000 distinct CDR3 sequences. The sequencing sample was made of blood T cells: a sorted CD56 or NKG2C T cell subset, CD4+ or CD8+ T cells, or bulk PBMC T cells (not recorded which). Receptors were obtained from a woman aged 45-65 years in good health.

V gene TRBV3-1 combines with J gene TRBJ2-3; there is no DNA to check the TCRdb D call of TRBD2. The CDR3 sequence is 15 residues long. The germline gives CDR1 LGHDT, CDR2 YNNKEL (reference sequence). The CDR3 sequence is CASRKSGRSADTQYF.

V usage is TRBV12-3 or TRBV12-4 and J usage is TRBJ1-6; TCRdb reports TRBD1, a call that lacks DNA to check it against. The CDR3 runs 13 residues. The CDR3 spells CASRAGGNSPLHF.

The V call is TRBV15, the J call TRBJ1-2; absent DNA, TCRdb's TRBD1 call cannot be checked. The germline V gene has CDR1 LNHNV and CDR2 YYDKDF (reference sequence). The CDR3 consists of 16 residues. The CDR3 region is CATSSGGLTGGNGYTF.

The rearrangement uses TRBV7-2 and TRBJ2-7; TCRdb returns TRBD2, unconfirmable since there is no DNA. There are 15 residues in the CDR3. Per the germline V gene, CDR1 is SGHTA and CDR2 is FQGNSA. The CDR3 sequence is CASSFEGGTSYEQYF. The full variable domain, completed using reference TRBV7-2 and TRBJ2-7, is GAGVSQSPSNKVTEKGKDVELRCDPISGHTALYWYRQSLGQGLEFLIYFQGNSAPDKSGLPSDRFSAERTGGSVSTLTIQRTQQEDSAVYLCASSFEGGTSYEQYFGPGTRLTVT.

Here the CDR3 reads CASTSNLWDTEAFF. The rearrangement joins TRBV7-9 to TRBJ1-1; TCRdb's D call, TRBD1, is unchecked because there is no DNA. Germline V gives CDR1 SEHNR, CDR2 FQNEAQ (reference sequence). This CDR3 comprises 14 residues. The variable domain in full, with the rest retrieved from reference TRBV7-9 and TRBJ1-1, is DTGVSQNPRHKITKRGQNVTFRCDPISEHNRLYWYRQTLGQGPEFLTYFQNEAQLEKSRLLSDRFSAERPKGSFSTLEIQRTEQGDSAMYLCASTSNLWDTEAFFGQGTRLTVV.

This chain joins TRBV7-2 and TRBJ2-2. CDR1 and CDR2 from the germline V gene are SGHTA and FQGNSA. This CDR3 is 13 amino acids long. The chain's CDR3 is CASSFGFAGELFF.

This sequence joins TRBV12-3 or TRBV12-4 and TRBJ2-7; TCRdb picks TRBD1, but there is no DNA to check that call. This CDR3 region has 15 residues. CDR3 protein: CASKLGSTGNYEQYF.

This chain links TRBV9 with TRBJ2-2; TCRdb calls TRBD1, which cannot be checked without DNA. This CDR3 is 17 amino acids long. CDR1 is SGDLS, CDR2 YYNGEE, per germline. This CDR3 reads CASSVVRHPAGTGELFF.

The chain combines TRBV7-7 with TRBJ1-6. This CDR3 contains 13 residues. Germline-derived CDR1 and CDR2 are SSHAT and FNYEAQ (reference sequence). This CDR3 reads CASSGSVNSPLHF.

The rearrangement uses TRBV19 and TRBJ1-1; the D gene TCRdb calls, TRBD1, cannot be checked with no DNA. The CDR3 loop spans 13 amino acids. Germline V lookup: CDR1 LNHDA, CDR2 SQIVND (reference sequence). The CDR3 spells CASRMTGTSEAFF.

V is TRBV20-1 and J is TRBJ2-2; TCRdb indicates TRBD1, and absent DNA this call remains unverified. This CDR3 is 12 amino acids long. CDR1 is DFQATT and CDR2 is SNEGSKA in the germline V gene (reference sequence). The CDR3 sequence is CSARGVIGELFF.

J is TRBJ2-3 and V is TRBV12-3 or TRBV12-4; the TRBD1 assignment by TCRdb is unverifiable without DNA. CDR3 length: 13 residues. CDR3 sequence: CASSFFREDTQYF.

J is TRBJ2-2 and V is TRBV6-5; TCRdb's D call, TRBD2, is unchecked because there is no DNA. The germline V gene encodes CDR1 MNHEY and CDR2 SVGAGI. The CDR3 totals 13 residues. The CDR3 protein is CASSYRLGGELFF.

The chain links TRBV10-2 to TRBJ2-1; TCRdb selects TRBD1, and the lack of DNA leaves this call unchecked. CDR1 WSHSY and CDR2 SAAADI come from the germline V gene. The CDR3 covers 11 residues. CDR3 protein: CASSDGGWQFF.

This chain links TRBV27 with TRBJ2-2; TCRdb calls TRBD1, which cannot be checked without DNA. CDR1 is MNHEY and CDR2 is SMNVEV in the germline V gene (reference sequence). The CDR3 is 15 amino acids. CDR3 sequence reads: CASTPTGWATGELFF.

This chain links TRBV7-3 with TRBJ2-3; the TCRdb D gene call, TRBD1, has no DNA to confirm it. CDR1 is SGHTA, CDR2 FQGTGA, per germline. CDR3 length equals 16 residues. CDR3 amino acids: CASSTGTEGGTDTQYF.

This chain uses TRBV11-2 with TRBJ1-1. The germline V gene encodes CDR1 SGHAT and CDR2 FQNNGV. This CDR3 has 14 amino acids. CDR3 loop: CASSLNPADTEAFF. The full variable domain, rest sourced from reference TRBV11-2 and TRBJ1-1, is EAGVAQSPRYKIIEKRQSVAFWCNPISGHATLYWYQQILGQGPKLLIQFQNNGVVDDSQLPKDRFSAERLKGVDSTLKIQPAKLEDSAVYLCASSLNPADTEAFFGQGTRLTVV.

This chain connects TRBV20-1 to TRBJ1-1. Per the germline V gene, CDR1 is DFQATT and CDR2 is SNEGSKA (reference sequence). This CDR3 has 13 residues. Here the CDR3 reads CSARLIRAPEAFF.

The gene calls are TRBV5-1 and TRBJ2-1; TCRdb picks TRBD2, but there is no DNA to check that call. CDR3 size: 18 residues. CDR1 and CDR2 (germline): SGHRS, YFSETQ. The CDR3 protein is CASSAGLRGPTEYNEQFF.

The chain uses TRBV11-2 and TRBJ1-1; TCRdb proposes TRBD1, but this gene call is untestable without DNA. The CDR3 length is 15 residues. Germline loops: CDR1 SGHAT, CDR2 FQNNGV. This CDR3 is CASSTPDSSNTEAFF.